This note documents a single T cell receptor beta chain sequence. This record belongs to a study of PD-1 blockade in mismatch repair-deficient tumors. CDR1 is SGHNT, CDR2 YYREEE, per germline (reference sequence). Between the trimmed V and J ends, which lost 3 bases and 7 bases, there was a span of 13 bases. The CDR3 sequence is 14 residues long. The protocol was immunoSEQ multiplex PCR, while the TCRdb copy is restricted to in-frame clones and leaves out a portion. The table has more than 90,000 clones, 65% to 80% seen once. The sample was peripheral blood, taken just over 59 weeks after starting pembrolizumab. The chain joins TRBV5-4 to TRBJ2-2; D may match TRBD1 or TRBD2 (5 bases each). This receptor was identified in an adult with mismatch repair-deficient cancer. CDR3 region: CASSSLEGHGELFF. The CDR3, as DNA: TGTGCCAGCAGCTCCCTAGAGGGGCACGGGGAGCTGTTTTTT.